This T cell receptor beta chain is drawn from a study of blood T cells in healthy people across ages. Ranging in age from roughly 6 to 100, the donors were healthy Caucasian individuals from Russia. Study-level results: As naive T cell percentage varied, TCR beta diversity correlated strongly with it. Among T cells, TCR beta diversity per million cells dropped roughly linearly as age rose.

This clonotype came up a few times. Its antigen remains unidentified. This CDR3 has 15 residues. Unmatched junction bases numbered 8, after V lost 5 bases and J lost 1 base. From germline, CDR1 is SGHVS and CDR2 FNYEAQ. Sample-barcoded 5' priming and a J-beta primer mix drove a second PCR of 7 to 11 cycles. TCRdb re-called the 5' RACE reads with MiXCR, one entry per CDR3 protein. The sample holds over a million distinct CDR3 sequences, 45% seen once. This receptor was identified in a woman aged 55-75 years in good health. This chain uses TRBV7-6 with TRBJ2-7; 7 nucleotides agree with TRBD1. The sample was blood. CDR3 sequence (DNA): TGTGCCAGCAGCCCTCGGGACAGCGGATCCTACGAGCAGTACTTC. Translating gives CASSPRDSGSYEQYF.